Given below is one T cell receptor (beta chain) in context. The data stem from a study of identical twins. The junction had 3 bases not matched to a gene; V was cut back by 1 base and J by 3 bases. Germline V gene lookup returns CDR1 SGHNT and CDR2 YENEEA. This CDR3 region has 14 residues. Each CDR3 protein gets one entry after TCRdb re-called the 5' RACE reads with MiXCR. This table holds hundreds of thousands of distinct CDR3 sequences, approximately 21% found once. The same sample was also used in a study of T cells expressing NK-cell markers. That work states: Sorted CD3+CD56+NKG2C+, CD3+CD56+NKG2C- and CD3+CD56-NKG2C+ T cells supplied TCR beta repertoires. The contribution of dominant NKG2C+ clonotypes to CD8+ T cells in several donors was roughly 1.0-7.0%.

This receptor was taken from a woman under 30 in good health. This rearrangement joins TRBV11-3 to TRBJ2-7, with 7 bases identical to TRBD2. Sequencing was performed on PBMCs. This chain's CDR3 is CASSLGGGYYEQYF. The CDR3 nucleotides read TGTGCCAGCAGCTTAGGCGGGGGATACTACGAGCAGTACTTC.